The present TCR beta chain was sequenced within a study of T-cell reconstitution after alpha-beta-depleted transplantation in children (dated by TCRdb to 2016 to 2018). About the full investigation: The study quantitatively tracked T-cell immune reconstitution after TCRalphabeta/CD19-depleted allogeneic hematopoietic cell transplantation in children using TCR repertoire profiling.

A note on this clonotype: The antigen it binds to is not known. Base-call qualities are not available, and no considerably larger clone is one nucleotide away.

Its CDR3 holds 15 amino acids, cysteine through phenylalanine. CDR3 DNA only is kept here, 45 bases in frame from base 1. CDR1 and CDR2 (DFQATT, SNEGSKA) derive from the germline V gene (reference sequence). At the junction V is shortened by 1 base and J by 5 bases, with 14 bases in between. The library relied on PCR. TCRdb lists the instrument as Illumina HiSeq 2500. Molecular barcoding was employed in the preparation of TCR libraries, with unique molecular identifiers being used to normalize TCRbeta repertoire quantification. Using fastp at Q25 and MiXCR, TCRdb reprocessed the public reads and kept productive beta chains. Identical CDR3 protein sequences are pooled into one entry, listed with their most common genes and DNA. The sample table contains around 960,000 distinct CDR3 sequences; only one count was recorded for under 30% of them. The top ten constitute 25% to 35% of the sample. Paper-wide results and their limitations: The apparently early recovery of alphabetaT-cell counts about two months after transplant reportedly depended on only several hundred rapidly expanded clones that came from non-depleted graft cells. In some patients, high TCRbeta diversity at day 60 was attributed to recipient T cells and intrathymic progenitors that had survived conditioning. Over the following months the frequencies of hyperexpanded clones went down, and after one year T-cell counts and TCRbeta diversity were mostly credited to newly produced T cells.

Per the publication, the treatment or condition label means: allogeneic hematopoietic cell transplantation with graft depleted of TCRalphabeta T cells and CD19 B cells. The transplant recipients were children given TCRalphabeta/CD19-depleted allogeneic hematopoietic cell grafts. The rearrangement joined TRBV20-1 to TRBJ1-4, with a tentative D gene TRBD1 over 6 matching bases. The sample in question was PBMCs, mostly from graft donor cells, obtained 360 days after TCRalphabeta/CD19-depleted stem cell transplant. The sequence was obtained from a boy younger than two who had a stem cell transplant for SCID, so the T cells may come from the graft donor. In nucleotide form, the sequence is TGCAGTGCTAGAGTTGTCGGGACACCGAATGAAAAACTGTTTTTT. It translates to CSARVVGTPNEKLFF.